In this sample, the clone carrying this T cell receptor (beta chain) turned up once. What it binds is not known. The sorted conventional CD4+ T cells were CD25-low and CD127-high, with genomic DNA sequenced. The protocol was immunoSEQ multiplex PCR, while the TCRdb copy is restricted to in-frame clones and leaves out a portion. The data hold about 30,000 clones, with about 78% observed a single time. This entry comes from a study of regulatory and conventional T cells in RAG deficiency. Study observations and caveats: Control T-cell subsets had markedly higher Shannon entropy and lower Simpson indices than RAG-deficient patients. Treg unique TCR beta sequences were 90 to 100-fold fewer in Omenn syndrome and CID/AS patients than controls. In Omenn syndrome, Treg and Tconv repertoires overlapped >75%.

The CDR3 is 14 amino acids. Germline-derived CDR1 and CDR2 are LNHDA and SQIVND (reference sequence). Germline trimming cut 4 bases from V and 7 bases from J; bases unmatched to any gene: 8. The same specimen was also included in a second study, on regulatory T cells. From that report: The primer mix had 52 TRBV and 13 TRBJ primers. In patients, unique TRB V-J pairs were restricted and V/J usage skewed, especially in Tregs.

Sequencing was performed on CD4+ effector T cells sorted from blood. This chain connects TRBV19 to TRBJ1-2, with 8 bases aligning to TRBD1. This TCR was recovered from a human donor in good health. The CDR3 is CASSTFRDRGGYTF. DNA for the CDR3: TGTGCCAGTAGTACCTTTCGCGACAGGGGTGGCTACACCTTC.